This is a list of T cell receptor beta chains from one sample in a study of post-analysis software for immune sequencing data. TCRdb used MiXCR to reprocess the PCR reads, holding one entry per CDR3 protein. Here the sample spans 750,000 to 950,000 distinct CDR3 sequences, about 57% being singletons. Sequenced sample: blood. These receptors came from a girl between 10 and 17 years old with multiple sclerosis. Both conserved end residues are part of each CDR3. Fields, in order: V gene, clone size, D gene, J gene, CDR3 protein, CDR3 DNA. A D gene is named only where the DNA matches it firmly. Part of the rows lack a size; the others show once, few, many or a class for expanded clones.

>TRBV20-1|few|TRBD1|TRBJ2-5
CSAGTGGVKTQYF
TGCAGTGCCGGGACAGGGGGCGTGAAGACCCAGTACTTC
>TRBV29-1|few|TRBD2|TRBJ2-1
CSVVGGLARNEQFF
TGCAGCGTTGTAGGGGGACTAGCTCGCAATGAGCAGTTCTTC
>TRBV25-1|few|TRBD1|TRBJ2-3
CATSRGRAVDTQYF
TGTGCCACCTCGAGGGGGCGGGCGGTAGATACGCAGTATTTT
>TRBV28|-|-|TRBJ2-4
CASSLARLGPNIQYF
TGTGCCAGCAGTTTAGCTCGTCTAGGACCAAACATTCAGTACTTC
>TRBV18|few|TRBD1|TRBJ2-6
CASSPLPGTGALSGANVLTF
TGTGCCAGCTCACCCCTACCAGGGACAGGGGCGCTCTCTGGGGCCAACGTCCTGACTTTC
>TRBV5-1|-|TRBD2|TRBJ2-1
CASSLGLAGEDEQFF
TGCGCCAGCAGCTTGGGCCTAGCGGGGGAGGATGAGCAGTTCTTC
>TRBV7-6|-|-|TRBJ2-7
CASSLDNRDSGAYEQYF
TGTGCCAGCAGCTTAGATAACCGGGACAGCGGGGCCTACGAGCAGTACTTC
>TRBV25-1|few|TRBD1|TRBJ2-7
CASTNPRTGRDEQYF
TGTGCCAGCACTAACCCTCGGACAGGAAGGGACGAGCAGTACTTC
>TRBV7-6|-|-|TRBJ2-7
CASTPLPGTSSYEQYF
TGTGCCAGCACCCCGCTACCGGGGACCAGCTCCTACGAGCAGTACTTC
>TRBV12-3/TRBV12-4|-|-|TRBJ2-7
CASSADFLYEQYF
TGTGCCAGCAGTGCGGACTTTCTCTACGAGCAGTACTTC
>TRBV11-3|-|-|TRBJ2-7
CASSLERTASLPYEQYF
TGTGCCAGCAGCTTAGAGCGGACAGCCTCCTTACCCTACGAGCAGTACTTC
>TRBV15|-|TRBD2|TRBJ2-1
CATSRTRPNNEQFF
TGTGCCACCAGCCGGACTAGGCCCAACAATGAGCAGTTCTTC
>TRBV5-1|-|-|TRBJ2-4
CASSLLEAKNIQYF
TGCGCCAGCAGCTTGCTGGAGGCCAAAAACATTCAGTACTTC
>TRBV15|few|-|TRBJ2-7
CATSRPGPYPYEQYF
TGTGCCACCAGCAGACCGGGCCCATATCCCTACGAGCAGTACTTC
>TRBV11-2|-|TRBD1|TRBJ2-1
CASSFPDRNNEQFF
TGTGCCAGCAGCTTCCCGGACAGGAACAATGAGCAGTTCTTC
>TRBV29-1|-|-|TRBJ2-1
CSALWDSNEQFF
TGCAGCGCCCTGTGGGACTCCAATGAGCAGTTCTTC
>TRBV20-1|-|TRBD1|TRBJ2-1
CSAEGARNEQFF
TGCAGTGCCGAGGGGGCGAGGAATGAGCAGTTCTTC
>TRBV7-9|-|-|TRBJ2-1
CASSHGQRVNEQFF
TGTGCCAGCAGCCACGGACAGCGGGTCAATGAGCAGTTCTTC
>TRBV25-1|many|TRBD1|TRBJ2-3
CASSLGTGVTDTQYF
TGTGCCAGCAGCCTAGGGACAGGGGTTACAGATACGCAGTATTTT
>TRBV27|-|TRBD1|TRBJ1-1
CASSFRDRGRAFF
TGTGCCAGCAGTTTCCGTGACAGGGGCAGAGCTTTCTTT
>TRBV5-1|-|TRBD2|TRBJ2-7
CASSLGLAGDSYEQYF
TGCGCCAGCAGCTTGGGCCTAGCGGGAGATTCCTACGAGCAGTACTTC
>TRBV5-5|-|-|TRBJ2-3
CASSVPTGSTDTQYF
TGTGCCAGCAGCGTTCCGACAGGCTCCACAGATACGCAGTATTTT
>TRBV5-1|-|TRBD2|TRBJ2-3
CASSLVASGRTRADTQYF
TGCGCCAGCAGCTTGGTCGCTAGCGGGAGAACAAGAGCAGATACGCAGTATTTT
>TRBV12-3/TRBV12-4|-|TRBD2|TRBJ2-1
CATQTRLAGRVEQFF
TGTGCCACCCAAACTAGACTAGCGGGGAGGGTTGAGCAGTTCTTC
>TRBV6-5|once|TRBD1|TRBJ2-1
CASSGQGSFGNEQFF
TGTGCCAGCAGCGGACAGGGAAGTTTTGGCAATGAGCAGTTCTTC
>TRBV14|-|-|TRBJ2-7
CASSQELAGEYEQYF
TGTGCCAGCAGCCAAGAGTTGGCAGGGGAATACGAGCAGTACTTC